A selection of T cell receptor beta chains follows, all from one sample in a study of cytomegalovirus exposure and HLA in healthy donors. Clones were read by immunoSEQ multiplex PCR, and TCRdb kept only the in-frame ones, dropping some. This sample yields 150,000 to 250,000 clones, of which 70% to 85% are seen a single time; approximately 4% belongs to the top ten. The sample taken for sequencing was PBMCs. These receptors were taken from a woman between 25 and 40 years old in good health and CMV-seropositive. Both conserved end residues are part of each CDR3. Fields, in order: clone size, D gene, V gene, J gene, CDR3 DNA, CDR3 protein. D genes are given only for firm matches. Some rows mark clone size as missing; the rest say once, few, many or name a class of expanded clone.

>once|.|TRBV9|TRBJ2-3
TGTGCCAGCAGCGTAGTCGGGAATAGGGATACGCAGTATTTT
CASSVVGNRDTQYF
>once|.|TRBV7-8|TRBJ1-2
TGTGCCAGCAGCTTAGCAGGCAGCGCAAACTATGGCTACACCTTC
CASSLAGSANYGYTF
>once|.|TRBV19|TRBJ2-1
TGTGCCAGTAGTCAGGCCCACTACAATGAGCAGTTCTTC
CASSQAHYNEQFF
>.|.|TRBV5-1|TRBJ2-5
TGCGCCAGCAGCTTGTTGTCCGGCCAAGAGACCCAGTACTTC
CASSLLSGQETQYF
>.|TRBD1|TRBV4-3|TRBJ1-5
TGCGCCAGCAGCCGCCGACAGGGGCTTAATCAGCCCCAGCATTTT
CASSRRQGLNQPQHF
>.|.|TRBV7-9|TRBJ1-2
TGTGCCAGCAGCCCGACGACACTTTCCGCCTATGGCTACACCTTC
CASSPTTLSAYGYTF
>.|TRBD1|TRBV5-6|TRBJ2-1
TGTGCCAGCAGCTTCGATGCGACAGGGGCTTACTCCTACAATGAGCAGTTCTTC
CASSFDATGAYSYNEQFF
>.|TRBD1|TRBV6-6|TRBJ1-2
TGTGCCAGCAGCCACACAGGGGGGCATGGCTACACCTTC
CASSHTGGHGYTF
>.|TRBD1|TRBV10-3|TRBJ2-7
TGTGCCATCAGTGAGTCGATGTCGGGACAGGGCCACGAGCAGTACTTC
CAISESMSGQGHEQYF
>.|TRBD1|TRBV18|TRBJ2-7
TGTGCCAGCTCATCAAACAGGGGGTACTCCTACGAGCAGTACTTC
CASSSNRGYSYEQYF
>.|TRBD1|TRBV4-1|TRBJ2-5
TGCGCCAGCAGCCATGACAGAGGGGGCGCGGAGACCCAGTACTTC
CASSHDRGGAETQYF